The source of this T cell receptor (beta chain) is a study of blood T cell repertoires in COVID-19. For the study at large: Whether acute or convalescent, the COVID-19 samples came from the United States, Italy and Spain.

This clone was seen a few times. Germline V gives CDR1 SEHNR, CDR2 FQNEAQ (reference sequence). Trimming pared 10 bases from V and 6 bases from J, leaving 13 bases between. The length of the CDR3 is 12 residues. Here immunoSEQ multiplex PCR was the method, and the copy in TCRdb shows in-frame clones only, minus some. The sample carries some 250,000 clones, roughly 86% recorded once. Input material: peripheral blood. The receptor's source is an elderly man with acute or convalescent COVID-19. The V gene is TRBV7-9, the J gene TRBJ2-1, with D perhaps matching TRBD1 (6 bases). The CDR3 DNA sequence: TGTGCCACCGATAGACAGGCCAATGAGCAGTTCTTC. Its protein is CATDRQANEQFF.